The T cell receptor (beta chain) described here comes from a study of blood T cell repertoires in COVID-19 (dated by TCRdb to about 2020). About the full investigation: Samples covering the acute and convalescent phases of COVID-19 were provided by collaborators in the United States, Italy and Spain. The prospective study material was composed of cDNA or gDNA derived from T cells, B-cell-depleted T cells, or PBMCs. The dataset comprised deeply sampled blood TCRbeta repertoires from subjects exposed to, actively infected with, or recovered from COVID-19. The repertoires were released in a freely available public database intended as a resource for research on the immune response to SARS-CoV-2. Samples came from the ongoing ImmuneRACE study (first 160 participants) plus 1,254 subjects from 6 global collaborators. Nearly every sample came with metadata listing a de-identified subject ID, COVID-19 status, age in years and sex. Where HLA class I and class II types were available, the types were taken from metadata supplied by the sample provider, not from assay-based typing.

Points on this clone: No antigen is known for it. Base qualities are not provided; no much larger clone lies one nucleotide away.

Deletion took 9 bases off V and 8 bases off J, with a span of 19 bases between the germline ends. Taken from cysteine to phenylalanine, the CDR3 has 13 residues. Left in the record is the CDR3 DNA by itself, 39 bases read in frame from the first base. CDR1 and CDR2 are drawn from the germline V gene: MDHEN, SYDVKM. The collaborating institutions used their own protocols to collect whole blood in K2EDTA tubes. For TCRbeta analysis, collaborators shipped samples in one of three forms: frozen whole blood, isolated PBMCs, or DNA extracted from either of those sample types. The immunoSEQ Assay, a bias-controlled multiplex PCR, was used to amplify TCRbeta CDR3 regions from genomic DNA. The paper's data handling went like this. Within the assay, amplification of reference gene primers was used to estimate how many nucleated cells each sample contained. Sequence reads were collapsed and filtered to measure the absolute abundance of every unique TCRbeta CDR3 rearrangement. For each sample, productive Simpson clonality was calculated as the square root of Simpson's diversity index across productive rearrangements. What TCRdb holds here is the immuneACCESS table cut down to in-frame rearrangements. Part of the clones is not present; checked against another copy, under half of the missing clones reflect an unresolved V gene, and the others are unexplained. D and trimming come from the DNA, and the V and J calls and clone size come from that table. Across this sample there are over 60,000 clones, with around nine tenths seen only once. The ten largest account for 16% of the sample.

Points the paper makes about the study in general: Clinical and demographic metadata were provided uncurated, with the amount varying by source and participant.

Recombination joined TRBV28 with TRBJ1-2; TRBD1 might be the D gene, on 6 matching bases. The sequence was obtained from a woman of 80 years or more with active or convalescent COVID-19. The source material was peripheral blood. CDR3 protein: CASARDTLRGYTF. The DNA sequence follows: TGTGCCAGTGCTAGGGACACCCTCCGAGGCTACACCTTC.